The 19 T cell receptor beta chains given below trace back to one sample, sequenced in a study of post-analysis software for immune sequencing data. Whole-study results and caveats: TRBV5-6, TRBV5-1 and TRBV20-1 were among five TRBV segments more frequent in patients than controls.

Carried by the TCR beta cDNA libraries were unique molecular identifiers. In TCRdb, the PCR reads were re-called with MiXCR into one record per CDR3 protein. The sample lists some 800,000 distinct CDR3 sequences; roughly 50% were seen once. No antigen has been assigned to these receptors. The sequenced sample consisted of blood. These receptors were taken from a girl aged 10 to 17 with multiple sclerosis.

The chain couples TRBV27 to TRBJ2-7; TRBD2 might be the D (5 bases). Germline-derived CDR1 and CDR2 are MNHEY and SMNVEV (reference sequence). This CDR3 contains 13 residues. Trimming took off 7 bases at V and 4 bases at J, with 14 bases between the two ends. The CDR3 reads CASTEGGGYEQYF. The CDR3 bases are TGTGCCAGCACCGAAGGTGGCGGGTACGAGCAGTACTTC.

This chain joins TRBV12-3 or TRBV12-4 and TRBJ2-1; TRBD2 is a possible D gene (6 bases). The CDR3 consists of 16 residues. Trimming removed 1 base from V and 0 bases from J, with 10 bases in between. The CDR3 nucleotides are TGTGCCAGCAGTTTAGATGGGAGGAGCTCCTACAATGAGCAGTTCTTC. As protein: CASSLDGRSSYNEQFF.

In regard to this clonotype: This is likely a read error, given that the CDR3 carries no conserved phenylalanine or tryptophan at its end. This chain connects TRBV7-9 to TRBJ2-1; D is perhaps TRBD1 (5 bases). This CDR3 has 14 amino acids. Trimming removed 5 bases at V and 2 bases at J, with 10 bases between. Looked up from germline, CDR1 is SEHNR and CDR2 is FQNEAQ (reference sequence). CDR3 DNA sequence: TGTGCCAGCAGCCCCCCCAGGGCCTACAATGAGCAGTTCGTC. As protein: CASSPPRAYNEQFV.

The gene calls are TRBV28 and TRBJ2-1; D gene ambiguous. The CDR3 consists of 12 residues. Germline assignment: CDR1 MDHEN and CDR2 SYDVKM. V lost 5 bases and J lost 8, with 10 bases in between. DNA of the CDR3: TGTGCCAGCAGTCCCATGAGTGATGAGCAGTTCTTC. This translates into CASSPMSDEQFF. The full variable domain, rest sourced from reference TRBV28 and TRBJ2-1, is DVKVTQSSRYLVKRTGEKVFLECVQDMDHENMFWYRQDPGLGLRLIYFSYDVKMKEKGDIPEGYSVSREKKERFSLILESASTNQTSMYLCASSPMSDEQFFGPGTRLTVL.

The CDR3 loop is CASSPGTGAGYTF. CDR3 sequence (DNA): TGTGCCAGCAGCCCTGGGACAGGGGCTGGCTACACCTTC. The chain joins TRBV7-9 to TRBJ1-2; 10 nucleotides line up with TRBD1. V trimming: 5 bases; J trimming: 7 bases; junction bases outside the gene matches: 4. Germline V lookup: CDR1 SEHNR, CDR2 FQNEAQ (reference sequence). The CDR3 runs 13 residues.

The chain is built from TRBV7-9 and TRBJ2-4; no definite D call. Germline V gene data show CDR1 as SEHNR and CDR2 as FQNEAQ (reference sequence). This CDR3 region has 12 residues. V was shortened by 6 bases and J by 15 bases, with 18 bases between the two germline ends. CDR3 residues: CASSSTIYERYF. Here the CDR3 DNA reads TGTGCCAGCAGTTCTACTATCTACGAGCGGTACTTC.

The V and J genes are TRBV12-3 or TRBV12-4 and TRBJ2-1; 14 bases are a match to TRBD2. V was pared by 2 bases and J by 10 bases, with 16 bases of the junction left unmatched. The CDR3 is 19 amino acids. The CDR3 DNA is TGTGCCAGCAGTTTACCTTTCAGACTAGCGGGAGGGCGGATAGGAGAGCAGTTCTTC. This codes for CASSLPFRLAGGRIGEQFF.

V usage is TRBV24-1 and J usage is TRBJ2-5; 12 positions match TRBD1. J was trimmed by 5 bases and V by 4 bases; bases with no gene match: 7. In germline, CDR1 is KGHDR, CDR2 SFDVKD. The CDR3 loop spans 16 amino acids. CDR3 nucleotides: TGTGCCACCAGTGAAACGGGACAGGGGGCCCGGGAGACCCAGTACTTC. Its protein product is CATSETGQGARETQYF.

This clonotype was observed a handful of times. The chain links TRBV6-1 to TRBJ2-4, with D unclear. CDR3 length equals 17 residues. V dropped 0 bases and J dropped 0 bases, with 12 bases sitting between them. Per the germline V gene, CDR1 is MNHNS and CDR2 is SASEGT. The CDR3 sequence: CASSEARQLLAKNIQYF. Written as DNA, the CDR3 is TGTGCCAGCAGTGAAGCGCGGCAGCTACTAGCCAAAAACATTCAGTACTTC.

The CDR3: CASSRLQQGVNTEAFF. The CDR3 nucleotides read TGTGCCAGCAGTCGCCTACAACAGGGGGTGAACACTGAAGCTTTCTTT. V usage is TRBV6-6 and J usage is TRBJ1-1; 8 bases match TRBD1. This CDR3 has 16 residues. J gave up 0 bases and V 5 bases, and 8 bases lay outside the gene matches. Germline CDR1 MNHNY, CDR2 SVGAGI (reference sequence).

The V gene is TRBV29-1, the J gene TRBJ2-2; no clear D gene. The CDR3 contains 14 residues. Germline CDR1 SQVTM, CDR2 ANQGSEA. This CDR3 is CGAQAADYTGELFF. The CDR3 DNA reads as TGCGGCGCCCAGGCGGCGGATTACACCGGGGAGCTGTTTTTT.

This chain uses TRBV5-6 with TRBJ1-2, with D perhaps matching TRBD1 (6 bases). The CDR3 loop spans 18 amino acids. The V gene lost 0 bases and the J gene lost 2 bases, with 20 bases spanning the gap. Per the germline V gene, CDR1 is SGHDT and CDR2 is YYEEEE. The CDR3 DNA reads as TGTGCCAGCAGCTTGGCCGATGAGGCTTGGGACACGAACTATGGCTACACCTTC. Its protein is CASSLADEAWDTNYGYTF.

This clonotype was counted only a few times. The chain couples TRBV20-1 to TRBJ2-5; TRBD2 matches 10 bases. This CDR3 has 16 residues. The V segment lost 2 bases and the J segment 5 bases; nucleotides outside the gene matches: 11. The V gene's germline CDR1 is DFQATT and CDR2 SNEGSKA (reference sequence). The CDR3 is CSARPGGLAGVETQYF. In DNA, the CDR3 is TGCAGTGCTAGACCAGGAGGGCTAGCGGGAGTTGAGACCCAGTACTTC.

This clonotype appeared a few times. The genes are TRBV6-5 and TRBJ2-5; D possibly corresponds to TRBD2 (5 bases). Germline V gene data show CDR1 as MNHEY and CDR2 as SVGAGI. The CDR3 totals 11 residues. V lost 8 bases and J 4 bases, leaving 8 bases between the germline ends. Here the CDR3 reads CASGEGETQYF. The CDR3 coding sequence is TGTGCCAGCGGCGAGGGAGAGACCCAGTACTTC.

This chain joins TRBV4-2 and TRBJ2-2; no clear D gene. The V end lost 0 bases, the J end lost 7 bases, and 9 bases lay between the germline ends. Germline CDR1 and CDR2: LGHNA and YNFKEQ. CDR3 length equals 14 residues. CDR3 sequence: CASSQDIGVGELFF. CDR3 bases: TGTGCCAGCAGCCAAGATATCGGAGTCGGGGAGCTGTTTTTT.

The chain recombines TRBV7-9 with TRBJ1-5; D unclear. The ends were cut back, 1 base at V and 5 bases at J, with 9 bases in the middle. Germline loops: CDR1 SEHNR, CDR2 FQNEAQ (reference sequence). The CDR3 is 14 residues long. The CDR3 coding sequence is TGTGCCAGCAGCTTAGGCGGGGAGTATCAGCCCCAGCATTTT. Amino acid sequence: CASSLGGEYQPQHF. Full variable domain (outside the CDR3, taken from reference TRBV7-9 and TRBJ1-5): DTGVSQNPRHKITKRGQNVTFRCDPISEHNRLYWYRQTLGQGPEFLTYFQNEAQLEKSRLLSDRFSAERPKGSFSTLEIQRTEQGDSAMYLCASSLGGEYQPQHFGDGTRLSIL.

V usage is TRBV20-1 and J usage is TRBJ1-2; the D is unclear. This CDR3 has 12 amino acids. V lost 5 bases to trimming and J lost 4 bases, with 11 bases between them. Germline V gene sequence: CDR1 DFQATT, CDR2 SNEGSKA (reference sequence). In DNA form, the CDR3 reads TGCAGTGCTGAGCCAGTCCCCTATGGCTACACCTTC. This sequence encodes CSAEPVPYGYTF.

This clonotype was detected many times. The V call is TRBV7-2, the J call TRBJ2-1; D possibly corresponds to TRBD1 (6 bases). The CDR3 length is 15 residues. Trimming cost V 1 base and J 3 bases, with 10 bases left between them. CDR1 is SGHTA, CDR2 FQGNSA, per germline. In DNA form, the CDR3 reads TGTGCCAGCAGCTTAGGAGGGGGTGGCTACAATGAGCAGTTCTTC. Its translation: CASSLGGGGYNEQFF. The full variable domain, completed using reference TRBV7-2 and TRBJ2-1, is GAGVSQSPSNKVTEKGKDVELRCDPISGHTALYWYRQSLGQGLEFLIYFQGNSAPDKSGLPSDRFSAERTGGSVSTLTIQRTQQEDSAVYLCASSLGGGGYNEQFFGPGTRLTVL.

The chain is built from TRBV12-3 or TRBV12-4 and TRBJ1-1; D is unresolved. This CDR3 contains 12 residues. The V gene lost 7 bases and the J gene lost 0 bases, with 6 bases spanning the gap. The CDR3 protein is CASKFVNTEAFF. The CDR3 nucleotides are TGTGCCAGCAAGTTCGTGAACACTGAAGCTTTCTTT.